This T cell receptor (beta chain) came from a study of regulatory T cells in long-lasting Graves disease. Study-level background: Graves' disease counted as persistent after over 5 years of antithyroid drugs with positive TSH receptor antibodies.

The germline V gene has CDR1 SGHTA and CDR2 FQGNSA. The CDR3 has 13 residues. Trimming removed 8 bases at V and 2 bases at J, with 10 bases between. Time point in this sample: persistent/refractory GD, antithyroid drugs over 5 years with positive TRAb. Researchers made the TCR library from RNA that was extracted from PBMCs. The EDTA tubes were filled with around 8.1 milliliters of drawn peripheral blood. According to the study, TCR beta libraries were built with iRepertoire HTBI primers and CDR3-region Arm-PCR. TCRdb re-called the multiplex PCR reads through MiXCR, storing one row per CDR3 protein. The sample carries hundreds of thousands of distinct CDR3 sequences, less than 25% recorded once.

The V gene is TRBV7-2, the J gene TRBJ1-3; no clear D gene. This TCR came from a female donor with Graves disease. Specimen: peripheral blood mononuclear cells (PBMCs), collected when the disease was refractory, from a patient treated with antithyroid drugs. In DNA form, the CDR3 reads TGTGCCAGCTCCCCGGGGACTGGAAACACCATATATTTT. This encodes CASSPGTGNTIYF.